This T cell receptor beta chain originates from a study of Graves' ophthalmopathy and Graves' hyperthyroidism. Findings and caveats of the study: Ophthalmopathy cases were distinguished from stable hyperthyroidism by a 13-signature model, reaching around 88% sensitivity and around 80% specificity.

The CDR3 is 17 residues long. In germline, CDR1 is KGHSY, CDR2 FQNENV. Germline trimming cut 0 bases from V and 3 bases from J; bases unmatched to any gene: 9. Amplification of TCR beta CDR3 regions used RNA transcripts. The first-round RT-PCR employed HTBI primers together with the Qiagen OneStep RT-PCR kit. A multiplex PCR was then performed as the second round. TCRdb independently ran MiXCR on the multiplex PCR reads; one entry per CDR3 protein. This table holds about 220,000 distinct CDR3 sequences, roughly 21% found once. Remarks on this clonotype: Its antigen is not identified.

The receptor's source is a woman in her forties or fifties with Graves' ophthalmopathy. Sample: peripheral blood. The chain couples TRBV16 to TRBJ2-7; 9 bases match TRBD2. The DNA for the CDR3 is TGTGCCAGCAGCCAATCGGGTTATAGCGGGAGCTTCTACGAGCAGTACTTC. Residues: CASSQSGYSGSFYEQYF. Full variable domain (missing parts from reference TRBV16 and TRBJ2-7): GEEVAQTPKHLVRGEGQKAKLYCAPIKGHSYVFWYQQVLKNEFKFLISFQNENVFDETGMPKERFSAKCLPNSPCSLEIQATKLEDSAVYFCASSQSGYSGSFYEQYFGPGTRLTVT.